Listed here are 28 T cell receptor beta chains from one sample, sequenced in a study of long-term antiretroviral therapy in people with HIV. The immunoSEQ assay was v3.0, run at survey level. Using immunoSEQ multiplex PCR, the repertoire was profiled, and TCRdb retains in-frame clones only, with some absent. The data contain 15,000 or so clones, less than 95% of them seen just once; the ten biggest clones take up around 4.3%. The sample here was unsorted PBMCs, taken 6 to 6.5 years after starting antiretroviral therapy. The origin of the receptors is a woman in her forties or fifties with HIV.

This clone has a single count. The genes are TRBV4-1 and TRBJ2-5; 8 bases are shared with TRBD1. Germline V gives CDR1 MGHRA, CDR2 YSYEKL. This CDR3 is 15 amino acids long. J was trimmed by 5 bases and V by 3 bases; bases with no gene match: 8. This CDR3 reads CASSQGSGGRETQYF. CDR3 coding DNA: TGCGCCAGCAGCCAGGGTTCAGGGGGCCGGGAGACCCAGTACTTC.

The rearrangement joins TRBV6-5 to TRBJ2-7; a weak D match, TRBD1 (5 bases). The germline gives CDR1 MNHEY, CDR2 SVGAGI. V dropped 0 bases and J dropped 6 bases, with 18 bases sitting between them. This CDR3 is 16 amino acids long. CDR3 amino acids: CASSYSFGRAESEQYF. CDR3 sequence (DNA): TGTGCCAGCAGTTACTCTTTTGGCAGGGCGGAATCCGAGCAGTACTTC.

V usage is TRBV19 and J usage is TRBJ2-2; D gene unclear. Trimming left V 6 bases short and J 8 bases short, with 4 bases between. This CDR3 spans 10 amino acids. Looked up from germline, CDR1 is LNHDA and CDR2 is SQIVND (reference sequence). Written as DNA, the CDR3 is TGTGCCAGTAGAAGTGGGGAGCTGTTTTTT. This encodes CASRSGELFF.

The gene calls are TRBV7-9 and TRBJ1-5; D might be TRBD1 (5 bases). CDR3 length: 12 amino acids. CDR1 is SEHNR and CDR2 is FQNEAQ in the germline V gene (reference sequence). V lost 5 bases to trimming and J lost 7 bases, with 9 bases between them. The CDR3 spells CASSRGGQPQHF. In DNA form, the CDR3 reads TGTGCCAGCAGCCGGGGGGGGCAGCCCCAGCATTTT. Variable domain in full (rest from reference TRBV7-9 and TRBJ1-5): DTGVSQNPRHKITKRGQNVTFRCDPISEHNRLYWYRQTLGQGPEFLTYFQNEAQLEKSRLLSDRFSAERPKGSFSTLEIQRTEQGDSAMYLCASSRGGQPQHFGDGTRLSIL.

This chain uses TRBV7-8 with TRBJ2-1; tentative D call: TRBD2 (5 bases). Germline CDR1 and CDR2: SGHVS and FQNEAQ. The CDR3 extends over 15 amino acids. The V gene lost 5 bases and the J gene lost 4 bases, with 15 bases spanning the gap. The DNA of the CDR3 is TGTGCCAGCAGCCCCCTGGTAGCGTATTACAATGAGCAGTTCTTC. Amino acids: CASSPLVAYYNEQFF.

J is TRBJ2-2 and V is TRBV10-2; 11 bases fit TRBD2. The CDR3 is 17 amino acids. Germline CDR1 reads WSHSY; CDR2 reads SAAADI. V shed 2 bases and J 5 bases; nucleotides not matched to a gene: 7. This CDR3 reads CASSEPLAGGRTGELFF. The CDR3 DNA reads TGCGCCAGCAGTGAGCCGCTAGCGGGAGGTCGGACCGGGGAGCTGTTTTTT.

The DNA of the CDR3 is TGCGCCAGCAGCTTGGGACCTCGGGGGGATTTTTTAACCTACGAGCAGTACTTC. This gives the protein CASSLGPRGDFLTYEQYF. The chain couples TRBV5-1 to TRBJ2-7; 7 bases are a match to TRBD2. Germline CDR1 is SGHRS and CDR2 is YFSETQ. V was clipped by 0 bases and J by 2 bases; unmatched bases: 14. The CDR3 covers 18 residues.

J is TRBJ2-1 and V is TRBV6-5; the D is unclear. This CDR3 region has 14 residues. Between the trimmed V and J ends, which lost 5 bases and 6 bases, there was a span of 14 bases. Germline V lookup: CDR1 MNHEY, CDR2 SVGAGI. CDR3 sequence: CASSAHDPPNEQFF. The CDR3, as DNA: TGTGCCAGCAGTGCCCATGACCCCCCCAATGAGCAGTTCTTC.

The J gene is TRBJ2-7, the V gene TRBV28, with 10 bases matching TRBD2. There are 14 residues in the CDR3. Germline CDR1 and CDR2: MDHEN and SYDVKM. The V gene end was trimmed by 6 bases and the J gene end by 0 bases; junction bases not matched to a gene: 2. CDR3 protein: CASRASGSSYEQYF. The CDR3 DNA reads as TGTGCCAGCAGAGCTAGCGGGAGCTCCTACGAGCAGTACTTC. The whole variable domain, filled in from reference TRBV28 and TRBJ2-7, reads DVKVTQSSRYLVKRTGEKVFLECVQDMDHENMFWYRQDPGLGLRLIYFSYDVKMKEKGDIPEGYSVSREKKERFSLILESASTNQTSMYLCASRASGSSYEQYFGPGTRLTVT.

This sequence joins TRBV4-1 and TRBJ2-2; D remains unclear. Germline-derived CDR1 and CDR2 are MGHRA and YSYEKL. Trimming took off 1 base at V and 1 base at J, with 4 bases between the two ends. The CDR3 has 14 amino acids. The CDR3 coding sequence is TGCGCCAGCAGCCAAGGGCAGAACACCGGGGAGCTGTTTTTT. It specifies CASSQGQNTGELFF.

This clone was seen only once. V gene TRBV9 combines with J gene TRBJ2-7; D is perhaps TRBD2 (6 bases). The germline V gene has CDR1 SGDLS and CDR2 YYNGEE. This CDR3 is built from 14 residues. V dropped 6 bases and J dropped 0 bases, with 13 bases sitting between them. The CDR3 sequence is CASTEGSGSYEQYF. CDR3 coding DNA: TGTGCCAGCACCGAAGGTAGCGGCTCCTACGAGCAGTACTTC.

The rearrangement joins TRBV19 to TRBJ2-3; perhaps TRBD2 as D (5 bases). Germline V lookup: CDR1 LNHDA, CDR2 SQIVND (reference sequence). V lost 3 bases to trimming and J lost 2 bases, with 15 bases between them. There are 16 residues in the CDR3. The CDR3 sequence is CASSIPLAWPTDTQYF. In DNA, the CDR3 is TGTGCCAGTAGTATCCCCTTAGCGTGGCCCACAGATACGCAGTATTTT.

V gene TRBV6-6 combines with J gene TRBJ2-1; TRBD2 might be the D (6 bases). The CDR3 covers 13 residues. From germline, CDR1 is MNHNY and CDR2 SVGAGI (reference sequence). V dropped 8 bases and J dropped 5 bases, with 13 bases sitting between them. CDR3 protein: CASSAAGNNEQFF. CDR3 in DNA: TGTGCCAGCTCTGCGGCGGGGAACAATGAGCAGTTCTTC.

J is TRBJ2-1 and V is TRBV27, with 8 bases fitting TRBD2. Germline CDR1 reads MNHEY; CDR2 reads SMNVEV (reference sequence). This CDR3 has 15 residues. J lost 12 bases, V lost 2 bases, and 12 bases had no gene match. CDR3 sequence (DNA): TGTGCCAGCAGTTTAGGAGTTAGCGGGGCCCCGGGGCAGTTCTTC. This encodes CASSLGVSGAPGQFF.

The gene calls are TRBV6-6 and TRBJ2-7; the match to TRBD1 covers 11 bases. Losses at the gene ends were 6 bases for V and 3 bases for J; bases not matched to a gene: 4. Germline V gene sequence: CDR1 MNHNY, CDR2 SVGAGI (reference sequence). The CDR3 runs 14 residues. CDR3 region: CASRTGTGGYEQYF. CDR3 coding DNA: TGTGCCAGCAGAACCGGGACAGGGGGCTACGAGCAGTACTTC.

V and J are TRBV10-3 and TRBJ2-5; 10 bases map to TRBD2. This CDR3 has 16 residues. V gave up 3 bases and J gave up 2 bases; unmatched junction bases: 6. From germline, CDR1 is ENHRY and CDR2 SYGVKD. In DNA form, the CDR3 reads TGTGCCATCAGTGATTCTAGCGGGGGAGGGCAAGAGACCCAGTACTTC. Its protein product is CAISDSSGGGQETQYF.

The chain employs TRBV5-1 and TRBJ2-3; no clear D gene. Germline V gives CDR1 SGHRS, CDR2 YFSETQ. This CDR3 is 15 amino acids long. Trimming removed 0 bases at V and 0 bases at J, with 8 bases between. CDR3 protein: CASSLAVESTDTQYF. The CDR3, as DNA: TGCGCCAGCAGCTTGGCCGTGGAGAGCACAGATACGCAGTATTTT.

This rearrangement joins TRBV5-1 to TRBJ2-1; 7 positions match TRBD2. The germline V gene encodes CDR1 SGHRS and CDR2 YFSETQ. The V gene end was trimmed by 3 bases and the J gene end by 6 bases; junction bases not matched to a gene: 6. This CDR3 has 14 residues. The CDR3 reads CASSSLTSSNEQFF. CDR3 coding DNA: TGCGCCAGCAGCTCCTTGACTAGCTCCAATGAGCAGTTCTTC.

CDR3 in DNA: TGCGCCAGCAGCCAAGAGGGGGCGCGAAGAGGCTACACCTTC. Translating it yields CASSQEGARRGYTF. The chain links TRBV4-1 to TRBJ1-2, with D possibly TRBD1 on 6 matching bases. The V end lost 0 bases, the J end lost 8 bases, and 13 bases lay between the germline ends. From germline, CDR1 is MGHRA and CDR2 YSYEKL. The CDR3 consists of 14 residues.

V gene TRBV10-3 combines with J gene TRBJ2-5; the match to TRBD2 covers 8 bases. Germline CDR1 ENHRY, CDR2 SYGVKD. J gave up 2 bases and V 6 bases, and 2 bases lay outside the gene matches. The CDR3 runs to 13 residues. CDR3 region: CAIRTSEQETQYF. The DNA for the CDR3 is TGTGCCATCAGGACTAGCGAGCAAGAGACCCAGTACTTC.

The CDR3 loop reads CASSQSVSSYNEQFF. The CDR3 nucleotides read TGTGCCAGCAGCCAGTCCGTAAGCTCCTACAATGAGCAGTTCTTC. The genes are TRBV6-5 and TRBJ2-1; D remains ambiguous. CDR3 length: 15 amino acids. Looked up from germline, CDR1 is MNHEY and CDR2 is SVGAGI. V was shortened by 6 bases and J by 0 bases, with 12 bases between the two germline ends.

The rearrangement links TRBV7-6 to TRBJ2-3, with 7 bases fitting TRBD2. The germline V gene encodes CDR1 SGHVS and CDR2 FNYEAQ. CDR3 length: 16 residues. Trimming at V came to 0 bases and at J to 5 bases, leaving 8 bases not matched to a gene. For the CDR3, the DNA is TGTGCCAGCAGCTTAGCCCCGGGAGGCTACTTAGATACGCAGTATTTT. Amino acid sequence: CASSLAPGGYLDTQYF.

The chain employs TRBV5-1 and TRBJ2-5; 8 bases line up with TRBD2. V lost 2 bases, J lost 4 bases, and 4 bases stayed unmatched. Germline CDR1 and CDR2: SGHRS and YFSETQ. This CDR3 region has 14 residues. CDR3 loop: CASSFGGGSETQYF. The CDR3 DNA reads as TGCGCCAGCAGCTTCGGGGGGGGCTCAGAGACCCAGTACTTC.

The genes are TRBV6-1 and TRBJ2-4; D is undetermined. V shed 1 base and J shed 1 base, with 14 bases lying between them. The length of the CDR3 is 17 residues. In germline, CDR1 is MNHNS, CDR2 SASEGT. CDR3 coding DNA: TGTGCCAGCAGTGAAGGCCGACCTCGGGCTGCCAAAAACATTCAGTACTTC. Translation gives CASSEGRPRAAKNIQYF.

The V gene is TRBV5-1, the J gene TRBJ2-7; 7 nucleotides align to TRBD1. The germline V gene has CDR1 SGHRS and CDR2 YFSETQ. V lost 2 bases to trimming and J lost 3 bases; unmatched junction nucleotides: 2. This CDR3 contains 13 residues. The CDR3 DNA reads as TGCGCCAGCAGCTTAGACAGGGACTACGAGCAGTACTTC. Translation: CASSLDRDYEQYF.

The chain has TRBV2 and TRBJ2-7; 11 nucleotides align to TRBD2. This CDR3 comprises 16 residues. Germline V lookup: CDR1 SNHLY, CDR2 FYNNEI. The V and J ends lost 6 bases and 2 bases, in that order; junction bases with no gene match: 9. The CDR3 loop is CASRFTSGSITYEQYF. The DNA of the CDR3 is TGTGCCAGCAGGTTTACTAGCGGGAGTATAACCTACGAGCAGTACTTC.

The chain has TRBV6-1 and TRBJ2-7, with 9 bases lining up with TRBD2. The V gene end was trimmed by 4 bases and the J gene end by 2 bases; junction bases not matched to a gene: 6. The length of the CDR3 is 15 residues. Germline values: CDR1 MNHNS, CDR2 SASEGT. The CDR3 spells CASSGLAGTTYEQYF. CDR3 DNA sequence: TGTGCCAGCAGTGGGCTAGCGGGAACCACCTACGAGCAGTACTTC.

This clone was counted a single time. J is TRBJ1-1 and V is TRBV5-5; D not resolved. CDR1 is SGHKS and CDR2 is YYEKEE in the germline V gene (reference sequence). The germline V and J ends were trimmed by 0 bases and 0 bases, with 3 bases remaining between them. This CDR3 spans 13 amino acids. For the CDR3, the DNA is TGTGCCAGCAGCTTGGACTTGAACACTGAAGCTTTCTTT. Translated, it gives CASSLDLNTEAFF.